Each of the 4 T cell receptor beta chains below was sequenced from the same sample in a study of PD-1 blockade in classical Hodgkin lymphoma. Each and every patient relapsed after autologous stem cell transplantation, and patients got differing brentuximab vedotin exposure. TCRdb's table, derived via immunoSEQ multiplex PCR, lists solely in-frame clones and lacks some. The sample has approximately 12,000 clones; approximately 84% are singletons. Sequenced here: peripheral blood mononuclear cells (PBMCs), sampled before the second cycle of nivolumab. These receptors all stem from a human donor with classical Hodgkin lymphoma.

V gene TRBV6-5 combines with J gene TRBJ2-7, with a possible D match to TRBD1 (5 bases). Per germline, CDR1 MNHEY and CDR2 SVGAGI. Trimming stripped 2 bases from V and 3 bases from J, with 11 bases between. The CDR3 runs 14 residues. The CDR3 loop reads CASSYTLDSYEQYF. In nucleotides, the CDR3 is TGTGCCAGCAGTTACACCCTAGACAGCTACGAGCAGTACTTC.

This rearrangement joins TRBV2 to TRBJ2-3; 7 nucleotides line up with TRBD2. V lost 8 bases and J lost 6; bases outside the gene matches: 11. The CDR3 covers 14 residues. CDR1 SNHLY and CDR2 FYNNEI come from the germline V gene. This CDR3 is CASSPAGRGDTQYF. The DNA for the CDR3 is TGTGCCAGCTCCCCAGCGGGAAGAGGGGATACGCAGTATTTT.

The CDR3 DNA sequence: TGCGCCAGCAGCCCATACTCAACAGGGACCTATGGCTACACCTTC. Its translation: CASSPYSTGTYGYTF. The rearrangement joins TRBV4-1 to TRBJ1-2; D might be TRBD1 (6 bases). V gave up 4 bases and J gave up 4 bases, with 16 bases separating them. This CDR3 comprises 15 residues. The germline gives CDR1 MGHRA, CDR2 YSYEKL.

The V gene is TRBV11-2, the J gene TRBJ2-5; perhaps TRBD2 as D (6 bases). There are 16 residues in the CDR3. Trimming stripped 6 bases from V and 3 bases from J, with 20 bases between. Germline CDR1 and CDR2: SGHAT and FQNNGV. The CDR3 DNA reads as TGTGCCAGCAGGCCGGCCTTGGGGCTAGCGAAAGAGACCCAGTACTTC. Its translation: CASRPALGLAKETQYF.